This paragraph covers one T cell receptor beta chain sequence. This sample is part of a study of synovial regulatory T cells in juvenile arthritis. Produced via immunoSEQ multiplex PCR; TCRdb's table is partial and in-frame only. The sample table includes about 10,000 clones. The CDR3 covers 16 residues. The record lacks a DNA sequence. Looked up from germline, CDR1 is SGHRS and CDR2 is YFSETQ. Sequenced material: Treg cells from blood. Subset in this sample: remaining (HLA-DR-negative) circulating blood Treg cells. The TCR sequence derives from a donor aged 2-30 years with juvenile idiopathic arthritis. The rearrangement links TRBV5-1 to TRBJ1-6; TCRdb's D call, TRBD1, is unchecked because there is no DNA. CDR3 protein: CASSSGSSSYNSPLHF.